What follows are 20 T cell receptor beta chains derived from one specimen sequenced in a study of a mutant IDH1 vaccine in newly diagnosed glioma listed by TCRdb under 2021. The time point label, as the study defines it: week 5, during vaccination. Each vaccine dose, consisting of 300 ug of a 20-mer mutant IDH1 peptide in Montanide, was administered subcutaneously with topical imiquimod. Library prep was done by the immunoSEQ multiplex PCR assay. Held by TCRdb, this immuneACCESS table contains in-frame sequences only and omits some clones. Under half of the omission traces to an unresolved V gene where checked; the cause of the rest is unknown. The sample yields more than 25,000 clones; more than 80% were counted once. The ten largest clones take up about 18% of the sample. For these receptors, no antigen is known. The sequences come from PBMCs, collected from a glioma patient whose treatment included an IDH1 peptide vaccine. The receptors originated from a man between 18 and 29 years old with glioma.

The gene calls are TRBV5-1 and TRBJ1-2; TRBD1 matches 9 bases. The CDR3 totals 15 residues. Per the germline V gene, CDR1 is SGHRS and CDR2 is YFSETQ. V shed 0 bases and J 5 bases; nucleotides not matched to a gene: 5. The CDR3 DNA reads TGCGCCAGCAGCTTGGACTCGGGACAGGGATATGGCTACACCTTC. It specifies CASSLDSGQGYGYTF.

The CDR3 protein is CASRGQLNTEAFF. The CDR3 DNA is TGTGCCAGCAGGGGACAGCTGAACACTGAAGCTTTCTTT. J is TRBJ1-1 and V is TRBV6-1, with 7 positions matching TRBD1. Germline CDR1 reads MNHNS; CDR2 reads SASEGT. V gave up 6 bases and J gave up 0 bases; unmatched junction bases: 1. The CDR3 runs to 13 residues.

The chain carries TRBV29-1 and TRBJ2-6; D might be TRBD2 (5 bases). The CDR3 has 14 residues. CDR1 and CDR2 (germline): SQVTM, ANQGSEA. Trimming removed 3 bases at V and 2 bases at J, with 8 bases between. CDR3 nucleotide sequence: TGCAGCGTTGATAGAGGGACTGGGGCCAACGTCCTGACTTTC. Its protein is CSVDRGTGANVLTF. Complete variable domain (other parts from reference TRBV29-1 and TRBJ2-6): SAVISQKPSRDICQRGTSLTIQCQVDSQVTMMFWYRQQPGQSLTLIATANQGSEATYESGFVIDKFPISRPNLTFSTLTVSNMSPEDSSIYLCSVDRGTGANVLTFGAGSRLTVL.

This chain links TRBV14 with TRBJ1-6, with D hard to call. The CDR3 covers 14 residues. Germline values: CDR1 SGHDN, CDR2 FVKESK. V dropped 3 bases and J dropped 0 bases, with 3 bases sitting between them. The CDR3 DNA follows: TGTGCCAGCAGCCAGAGCTCCTATAATTCACCCCTCCACTTT. Its translation: CASSQSSYNSPLHF.

The V gene is TRBV5-4, the J gene TRBJ2-1; the D gene is possibly TRBD1 (6 bases). This CDR3 is built from 15 residues. CDR1 is SGHNT, CDR2 YYREEE, per germline (reference sequence). Between the trimmed V and J ends, which lost 0 bases and 1 base, there was a span of 8 bases. CDR3 nucleotides: TGTGCCAGCAGCTTGGGGCAGGGGTCCTACAATGAGCAGTTCTTC. Its protein product is CASSLGQGSYNEQFF. Full variable domain (remainder filled in from reference TRBV5-4 and TRBJ2-1): ETGVTQSPTHLIKTRGQQVTLRCSSQSGHNTVSWYQQALGQGPQFIFQYYREEENGRGNFPPRFSGLQFPNYSSELNVNALELDDSALYLCASSLGQGSYNEQFFGPGTRLTVL.

In DNA form, the CDR3 reads TGTGCCAGCAGTTTTGGACAGGGTAACGAAAAACTGTTTTTT. It yields the protein CASSFGQGNEKLFF. This chain uses TRBV2 with TRBJ1-4; 8 bases map to TRBD1. This CDR3 region has 14 residues. V was pared by 5 bases and J by 8 bases, with 7 bases of the junction left unmatched. Germline V gives CDR1 SNHLY, CDR2 FYNNEI.

V gene TRBV5-1 combines with J gene TRBJ2-2, with unresolved D. V gave up 0 bases and J gave up 3 bases, with 3 bases separating them. The CDR3 has 13 residues. CDR1 and CDR2 from the germline V gene are SGHRS and YFSETQ. CDR3 in amino acids: CASSLVDTGELFF. The CDR3 DNA is TGCGCCAGCAGCTTGGTAGACACCGGGGAGCTGTTTTTT. The full variable domain, completed using reference TRBV5-1 and TRBJ2-2, is KAGVTQTPRYLIKTRGQQVTLSCSPISGHRSVSWYQQTPGQGLQFLFEYFSETQRNKGNFPGRFSGRQFSNSRSEMNVSTLELGDSALYLCASSLVDTGELFFGEGSRLTVL.

DNA for the CDR3: TGTGCCAGCATTCCAGGGATCTCTGGAAACACCATATATTTT. This codes for CASIPGISGNTIYF. The chain has TRBV6-1 and TRBJ1-3; weak D call: TRBD1 (5 bases). The germline V gene has CDR1 MNHNS and CDR2 SASEGT. The CDR3 consists of 14 residues. Trimming left V 7 bases short and J 0 bases short, with 10 bases between.

The chain recombines TRBV15 with TRBJ1-5; D is unclear. The V and J ends lost 0 bases and 4 bases respectively, with 7 bases between them. Germline V gives CDR1 LNHNV, CDR2 YYDKDF (reference sequence). The CDR3 contains 14 residues. CDR3 protein: CATSRDLGNQPQHF. In DNA form, the CDR3 reads TGTGCCACCAGCAGAGATCTCGGGAATCAGCCCCAGCATTTT.

The chain uses TRBV7-8 and TRBJ2-1, with a weak D call TRBD2 (6 bases). The germline V and J ends were trimmed by 5 bases and 8 bases, with 16 bases remaining between them. Germline assignment: CDR1 SGHVS and CDR2 FQNEAQ. This CDR3 comprises 14 residues. In DNA, the CDR3 is TGTGCCAGCAGCCCGCCACTAGCCCCGTATGAGCAGTTCTTC. It codes for CASSPPLAPYEQFF.

This clone was detected only a few times. The chain is built from TRBV9 and TRBJ2-2, with 8 nucleotides matching TRBD1. The germline gives CDR1 SGDLS, CDR2 YYNGEE. This CDR3 is 16 amino acids long. J gave up 1 base and V 3 bases, and 5 bases lay outside the gene matches. CDR3 in DNA: TGTGCCAGCAGCGCAGAGACAGGGGAGAACACCGGGGAGCTGTTTTTT. Its translation is CASSAETGENTGELFF. Full variable domain (remainder filled in from reference TRBV9 and TRBJ2-2): DSGVTQTPKHLITATGQRVTLRCSPRSGDLSVYWYQQSLDQGLQFLIQYYNGEERAKGNILERFSAQQFPDLHSELNLSSLELGDSALYFCASSAETGENTGELFFGEGSRLTVL.

The chain carries TRBV28 and TRBJ2-7; 8 positions match TRBD1. Germline CDR1 is MDHEN and CDR2 is SYDVKM. The CDR3 runs 12 residues. The ends lost 6 bases at V and 3 bases at J; junction bases unmatched: 1. The CDR3 DNA reads TGTGCCAGCAGAGACAGGGGCTACGAGCAGTACTTC. It encodes CASRDRGYEQYF.

This clone is large in the sample. V gene TRBV6-1 combines with J gene TRBJ1-4; TRBD1 matches at 8 bases. The CDR3 is 14 residues long. Germline V gene data show CDR1 as MNHNS and CDR2 as SASEGT. V shed 6 bases, J shed 0 bases, and the junction held 0 bases outside the gene matches. The CDR3 DNA sequence: TGTGCCAGCAGGACAGGGGCAACTAATGAAAAACTGTTTTTT. Translating gives CASRTGATNEKLFF.

The V call is TRBV19, the J call TRBJ1-1; D not resolved. CDR1 and CDR2 from the germline V gene are LNHDA and SQIVND (reference sequence). V shed 3 bases and J shed 2 bases, with 10 bases lying between them. The CDR3 is 14 amino acids. DNA of the CDR3: TGTGCCAGTAGTATTGGTATGGCTAACACTGAAGCTTTCTTT. It is translated as CASSIGMANTEAFF.

The chain is built from TRBV7-9 and TRBJ2-1; 8 positions match TRBD1. The CDR3 loop spans 13 amino acids. The V gene's germline CDR1 is SEHNR and CDR2 FQNEAQ (reference sequence). CDR3 region: CAAGGRIGNEQFF. Here the CDR3 DNA reads TGTGCAGCAGGGGGCCGTATTGGCAATGAGCAGTTCTTC.

The rearrangement joins TRBV4-3 to TRBJ1-1; D may be TRBD1 (5 bases). Trimming shortened V by 0 bases and J by 7 bases, and 15 bases separated the two germline ends. The germline V gene has CDR1 LGHNA and CDR2 YSLEER. The CDR3 loop spans 15 amino acids. CDR3 sequence reads: CASSQEKGPGLEAFF. CDR3 DNA sequence: TGCGCCAGCAGCCAAGAGAAGGGGCCGGGCCTTGAAGCTTTCTTT.

The chain carries TRBV4-1 and TRBJ2-2, with 10 bases identical to TRBD2. This CDR3 comprises 18 residues. CDR1 and CDR2 from the germline V gene are MGHRA and YSYEKL. The trim removed 4 bases at V and 5 bases at J, leaving 13 bases unmatched. This chain's CDR3 is CASSPGGLAGVGTGELFF. In DNA, the CDR3 is TGCGCCAGCAGCCCAGGGGGGCTAGCGGGAGTGGGGACCGGGGAGCTGTTTTTT.

V usage is TRBV9 and J usage is TRBJ2-1; D ambiguous. CDR1 is SGDLS and CDR2 is YYNGEE in the germline V gene. This CDR3 is built from 13 residues. The V end lost 4 bases, the J end lost 6 bases, and 11 bases lay between the germline ends. The CDR3 region has the DNA TGTGCCAGCAGCCCAATCAGGAGCAATGAGCAGTTCTTC. It translates to CASSPIRSNEQFF.

This chain links TRBV6-5 with TRBJ1-1; a possible D gene is TRBD1 (5 bases). In germline, CDR1 is MNHEY, CDR2 SVGAGI. The CDR3 runs 14 residues. Trimming took 6 bases from V and 1 from J, leaving 12 bases between them. The CDR3 nucleotides read TGTGCCAGCAGGCCGGGACGGCGGAACACTGAAGCTTTCTTT. Residues: CASRPGRRNTEAFF.

The chain couples TRBV5-5 to TRBJ2-1; possibly TRBD2 for D (6 bases). Germline assignment: CDR1 SGHKS and CDR2 YYEKEE (reference sequence). With 3 bases removed from V and 7 bases from J, the gap between germline ends came to 14 bases. This CDR3 comprises 14 residues. CDR3 in DNA: TGTGCCAGCAGCTCAGCGGGTTCGGGGAATGAGCAGTTCTTC. This sequence encodes CASSSAGSGNEQFF.